Shown below are 32 T cell receptor beta chains from a single sample sequenced in a study of blood T cell repertoires in COVID-19. Using immunoSEQ multiplex PCR, the repertoire was profiled, and TCRdb retains in-frame clones only, with some absent. Seen here are about 90,000 clones, 91% observed once, and the top ten hold around 2.3%. The sequencing sample was made of peripheral blood. The receptors come from a human donor with active COVID-19. The donor label of this sample is uncertain.

Of note for this clone: The junction differs from germline at one of its ends, possibly a read error. This chain joins TRBV2 and TRBJ2-7, with 8 bases matching TRBD1. This CDR3 comprises 13 residues. Germline V gives CDR1 SNHLY, CDR2 FYNNEI. The CDR3 spells CASSDLRTGQQSF. CDR3 DNA: TGTGCCAGCAGTGACCTTCGGACAGGGCAGCAGAGCTTC.

This chain uses TRBV9 with TRBJ2-3; no clear D. The CDR3 is 14 amino acids. V lost 4 bases and J lost 2, with 11 bases in between. Per germline, CDR1 SGDLS and CDR2 YYNGEE. The CDR3 protein is CASSPRQLTDTQYF. In DNA, the CDR3 is TGTGCCAGCAGCCCGCGACAACTCACAGATACGCAGTATTTT. Filled out from reference TRBV9 and TRBJ2-3, the complete variable domain reads DSGVTQTPKHLITATGQRVTLRCSPRSGDLSVYWYQQSLDQGLQFLIQYYNGEERAKGNILERFSAQQFPDLHSELNLSSLELGDSALYFCASSPRQLTDTQYFGPGTRLTVL.

The rearrangement uses TRBV2 and TRBJ2-5; 7 bases align to TRBD2. Germline assignment: CDR1 SNHLY and CDR2 FYNNEI. The CDR3 runs 14 residues. The V and J ends lost 6 bases and 2 bases, in that order; junction bases with no gene match: 6. The CDR3 loop reads CASRAGLGQETQYF. CDR3 nucleotides: TGTGCCAGCAGGGCCGGACTAGGGCAAGAGACCCAGTACTTC.

The chain couples TRBV7-7 to TRBJ2-6; possibly TRBD1 for D (5 bases). The V and J ends lost 10 bases and 1 base respectively, with 11 bases between them. The CDR3 is made up of 14 amino acids. In germline, CDR1 is SSHAT, CDR2 FNYEAQ (reference sequence). CDR3 DNA sequence: TGTGCCACGTCAGGGATGTCTGGGGCCAACGTCCTGACTTTC. Its translation: CATSGMSGANVLTF.

The rearrangement joins TRBV7-9 to TRBJ1-2; D call uncertain. CDR3 length: 18 residues. Trimming pared 3 bases from V and 4 bases from J, leaving 24 bases between. Germline V gene lookup returns CDR1 SEHNR and CDR2 FQNEAQ (reference sequence). The CDR3 region has the DNA TGTGCCAGCAGCTTGGAGGAAACCTTACACGGAGTTGGCTATGGCTACACCTTC. Its protein product is CASSLEETLHGVGYGYTF.

This rearrangement joins TRBV15 to TRBJ2-5; 15 nucleotides line up with TRBD2. CDR3 length: 19 residues. With V trimmed by 1 base and J by 2 bases, 8 bases remained unmatched. Per germline, CDR1 LNHNV and CDR2 YYDKDF (reference sequence). CDR3 sequence (DNA): TGTGCCACCAGCAGAGGAGTAGGACTAGCGGGGGGGATTCAAGAGACCCAGTACTTC. It specifies CATSRGVGLAGGIQETQYF.

The V call is TRBV19, the J call TRBJ2-2; 8 bases are a match to TRBD1. Germline-derived CDR1 and CDR2 are LNHDA and SQIVND (reference sequence). After removal of 6 bases from V and 2 bases from J, the junction contained 5 bases not matched to a gene. The CDR3 covers 15 residues. CDR3 nucleotide sequence: TGTGCCAGTAGGAAAGGACAGGGTAACACCGGGGAGCTGTTTTTT. It yields the protein CASRKGQGNTGELFF.

The rearrangement uses TRBV6-5 and TRBJ2-7, with TRBD2 as a possible D gene (5 bases). Germline V gives CDR1 MNHEY, CDR2 SVGAGI. The V and J ends lost 6 bases and 2 bases respectively, with 11 bases between them. This CDR3 contains 13 residues. CDR3 sequence reads: CASRPGLAYEQYF. In DNA form, the CDR3 reads TGTGCCAGCAGACCTGGACTCGCCTACGAGCAGTACTTC.

This chain connects TRBV7-3 to TRBJ2-2; TRBD2 matches at 7 bases. J lost 4 bases, V lost 3 bases, and 5 bases had no gene match. The CDR3 is made up of 15 amino acids. Per the germline V gene, CDR1 is SGHTA and CDR2 is FQGTGA. In DNA, the CDR3 is TGTGCCAGCAGCTTCGAGGGGAGGGGCACCGGGGAGCTGTTTTTT. Translated: CASSFEGRGTGELFF. Drawing the rest from reference TRBV7-3 and TRBJ2-2, the complete variable domain is GAGVSQTPSNKVTEKGKYVELRCDPISGHTALYWYRQSLGQGPEFLIYFQGTGAADDSGLPNDRFFAVRPEGSVSTLKIQRTERGDSAVYLCASSFEGRGTGELFFGEGSRLTVL.

This clone was observed once. V and J are TRBV30 and TRBJ2-7, with TRBD1 identical over 7 bases. Trimming removed 0 bases from V and 2 bases from J; junction bases left unmatched: 13. CDR1 is GTSNPN, CDR2 SVGIG, per germline (reference sequence). The CDR3 runs to 17 residues. CDR3 in DNA: TGTGCCTGGAGTGTAAGTAAGGCAGGGGGATCGCCCTACGAGCAGTACTTC. The encoded protein is CAWSVSKAGGSPYEQYF.

This clone came up once. V usage is TRBV2 and J usage is TRBJ2-1; 8 bases match TRBD2. The CDR3 runs 13 residues. V shed 8 bases and J 9 bases; nucleotides not matched to a gene: 9. Germline-derived CDR1 and CDR2 are SNHLY and FYNNEI. In DNA form, the CDR3 reads TGTGCCAGCCTCCACGGGGGGGCTGGTGAGCAGTTCTTC. Amino acid sequence: CASLHGGAGEQFF.

The chain combines TRBV7-9 with TRBJ2-1; 13 nucleotides line up with TRBD2. CDR1 and CDR2 from the germline V gene are SEHNR and FQNEAQ (reference sequence). Trimming removed 1 base from V and 9 bases from J; junction bases left unmatched: 9. This CDR3 has 17 amino acids. The CDR3 bases are TGTGCCAGCAGCTTAGGGGGACTAGCGGGGCTAATGGGTGAGCAGTTCTTC. Its protein product is CASSLGGLAGLMGEQFF.

This rearrangement joins TRBV2 to TRBJ1-1; no clear D. Trimming took off 11 bases at V and 1 base at J, with 11 bases between the two ends. Germline V gene sequence: CDR1 SNHLY, CDR2 FYNNEI. This CDR3 spans 12 amino acids. Here the CDR3 DNA reads TGTGCCGGGAGGGCAGAGAACACTGAAGCTTTCTTT. Translating gives CAGRAENTEAFF. Using reference TRBV2 and TRBJ1-1 for the parts outside the CDR3, the full variable domain is EPEVTQTPSHQVTQMGQEVILRCVPISNHLYFYWYRQILGQKVEFLVSFYNNEISEKSEIFDDQFSVERPDGSNFTLKIRSTKLEDSAMYFCAGRAENTEAFFGQGTRLTVV.

The sample holds one count of this clone. The CDR3 bases are TGCGCCAGCAGTCCCACTAGCGGGGAAACCTACGAGCAGTACTTC. Amino acids: CASSPTSGETYEQYF. This chain links TRBV5-1 with TRBJ2-7, with TRBD2 matching 10 bases. Looked up from germline, CDR1 is SGHRS and CDR2 is YFSETQ. After removal of 5 bases from V and 2 bases from J, the junction contained 7 bases not matched to a gene. The CDR3 is made up of 15 amino acids.

The chain couples TRBV28 to TRBJ2-7; 7 nucleotides match TRBD1. Per germline, CDR1 MDHEN and CDR2 SYDVKM. The CDR3 loop spans 16 amino acids. Trimming removed 6 bases from V and 0 bases from J; junction bases left unmatched: 11. The CDR3 nucleotides are TGTGCCAGCAGGACACAGGGGCCGGAGAGCTCCTACGAGCAGTACTTC. Translation gives CASRTQGPESSYEQYF.

The chain combines TRBV19 with TRBJ1-1, with 7 bases aligning to TRBD1. The J segment lost 6 bases and the V segment lost 4 bases, leaving 5 bases of the junction unmatched. The CDR3 length is 13 residues. The germline CDR1 and CDR2 sequences are LNHDA and SQIVND (reference sequence). The chain's CDR3 is CASSNRGLSEAFF. Here the CDR3 DNA reads TGTGCCAGTAGTAACAGGGGATTGTCTGAAGCTTTCTTT.

The table lists this clone with a count of one. V and J are TRBV18 and TRBJ2-3, with TRBD2 matching 7 bases. Trimming removed 0 bases from V and 4 bases from J; junction bases left unmatched: 7. The CDR3 consists of 16 residues. Germline V CDR1 and CDR2: KGHSH, LQKENI. The CDR3 reads CASSPPRRGNADTQYF. For the CDR3, the DNA is TGTGCCAGCTCACCACCGAGGCGGGGGAATGCAGATACGCAGTATTTT.

This rearrangement joins TRBV6-1 to TRBJ1-2; D is possibly TRBD1 (6 bases). CDR1 and CDR2 (germline): MNHNS, SASEGT. V lost 0 bases and J 4 bases, leaving 15 bases between the germline ends. CDR3 length: 16 residues. CDR3 region: CASSEAADRPTYGYTF. The CDR3 DNA reads as TGTGCCAGCAGTGAAGCGGCGGACAGACCCACCTATGGCTACACCTTC.

V gene TRBV14 combines with J gene TRBJ2-3; TRBD2 might be the D (5 bases). Germline lookup yields CDR1 SGHDN and CDR2 FVKESK. This CDR3 region has 17 residues. V was clipped by 4 bases and J by 2 bases, with 19 bases between them. Here the CDR3 reads CASSRVAGPIPTDTQYF. CDR3 in DNA: TGTGCCAGCAGCCGGGTGGCGGGCCCAATCCCCACAGATACGCAGTATTTT.

This chain uses TRBV2 with TRBJ2-1; 10 positions match TRBD2. Germline loops: CDR1 SNHLY, CDR2 FYNNEI. Trimming cost V 4 bases and J 7 bases; bases outside gene matches: 7. The CDR3 has 15 residues. In nucleotides, the CDR3 is TGTGCCAGCAGTGCTAGCGGGGGTAAGGGGAATGAGCAGTTCTTC. Protein product: CASSASGGKGNEQFF.

The CDR3: CASRGTGSNQPQHF. The CDR3 DNA is TGTGCCAGCAGGGGGACAGGGAGCAATCAGCCCCAGCATTTT. The chain combines TRBV6-5 with TRBJ1-5; 9 nucleotides align to TRBD1. The germline gives CDR1 MNHEY, CDR2 SVGAGI. V dropped 6 bases and J dropped 1; count of bases not matched to a gene: 1. The CDR3 spans 14 residues.

This rearrangement joins TRBV6-5 to TRBJ1-1; D ambiguous. Deletions cut 6 bases from V and 1 base from J, with 9 bases between. The CDR3 has 13 amino acids. Germline CDR1 and CDR2: MNHEY and SVGAGI. CDR3: CASSFSTNTEAFF. CDR3 DNA: TGTGCCAGCAGCTTTAGTACGAACACTGAAGCTTTCTTT.

This clone was recorded once. The chain employs TRBV5-5 and TRBJ1-4; the match to TRBD1 covers 12 bases. The trim removed 2 bases at V and 3 bases at J, leaving 11 bases unmatched. This CDR3 is built from 19 residues. Germline V gene lookup returns CDR1 SGHKS and CDR2 YYEKEE (reference sequence). As DNA, the CDR3 is TGTGCCAGCAGCTTCCACGGTCGGGACAGGGGGCTTCCTAATGAAAAACTGTTTTTT. Its protein is CASSFHGRDRGLPNEKLFF.

V is TRBV7-2 and J is TRBJ2-3; the match to TRBD2 covers 10 bases. CDR1 and CDR2 (germline): SGHTA, FQGNSA. The CDR3 runs to 16 residues. V dropped 0 bases and J dropped 3; count of bases not matched to a gene: 3. As DNA, the CDR3 is TGTGCCAGCAGCTTAGCCAGCGGGGGGGCAACAGATACGCAGTATTTT. Translating it yields CASSLASGGATDTQYF.

The chain is built from TRBV5-1 and TRBJ2-3, with TRBD2 identical over 10 bases. The CDR3 has 16 residues. The germline gives CDR1 SGHRS, CDR2 YFSETQ. V shed 0 bases, J shed 2 bases, and the junction held 3 bases outside the gene matches. DNA for the CDR3: TGCGCCAGCAGCTTGGGCAGCGGGGGGGCCACAGATACGCAGTATTTT. Translated: CASSLGSGGATDTQYF.

V usage is TRBV9 and J usage is TRBJ1-5, with 7 bases matching TRBD1. The CDR3 is made up of 14 amino acids. The germline V gene has CDR1 SGDLS and CDR2 YYNGEE. V trimming: 7 bases; J trimming: 5 bases; junction bases outside the gene matches: 9. Here the CDR3 reads CASGPGTDDQPQHF. The CDR3 coding sequence is TGTGCCAGCGGACCCGGGACAGATGATCAGCCCCAGCATTTT. Full variable domain (rest looked up from reference TRBV9 and TRBJ1-5): DSGVTQTPKHLITATGQRVTLRCSPRSGDLSVYWYQQSLDQGLQFLIQYYNGEERAKGNILERFSAQQFPDLHSELNLSSLELGDSALYFCASGPGTDDQPQHFGDGTRLSIL.

The rearrangement joins TRBV5-1 to TRBJ2-2; 14 bases line up with TRBD2. The J segment lost 3 bases and the V segment lost 4 bases, leaving 2 bases of the junction unmatched. This CDR3 is 16 amino acids long. The germline V gene encodes CDR1 SGHRS and CDR2 YFSETQ. CDR3 DNA sequence: TGCGCCAGCAGCCTGGGACTAGCGGGGGACACCGGGGAGCTGTTTTTT. Amino acid sequence: CASSLGLAGDTGELFF. Using reference TRBV5-1 and TRBJ2-2 for the parts outside the CDR3, the full variable domain is KAGVTQTPRYLIKTRGQQVTLSCSPISGHRSVSWYQQTPGQGLQFLFEYFSETQRNKGNFPGRFSGRQFSNSRSEMNVSTLELGDSALYLCASSLGLAGDTGELFFGEGSRLTVL.

This clone appeared a single time. The rearrangement links TRBV18 to TRBJ1-5, with D perhaps TRBD1 (6 bases). CDR3 length: 14 residues. The V and J ends lost 6 bases and 7 bases respectively, with 16 bases between them. In germline, CDR1 is KGHSH, CDR2 LQKENI. DNA for the CDR3: TGTGCCAGCTCGCCGAACAGGGACGGCCAGCCCCAGCATTTT. It specifies CASSPNRDGQPQHF. The whole variable domain, remainder taken from reference TRBV18 and TRBJ1-5, is NAGVMQNPRHLVRRRGQEARLRCSPMKGHSHVYWYRQLPEEGLKFMVYLQKENIIDESGMPKERFSAEFPKEGPSILRIQQVVRGDSAAYFCASSPNRDGQPQHFGDGTRLSIL.

J is TRBJ2-3 and V is TRBV4-2; 12 nucleotides match TRBD2. From germline, CDR1 is LGHNA and CDR2 YNFKEQ. This CDR3 comprises 19 residues. V gave up 2 bases and J gave up 5 bases; unmatched junction bases: 14. The CDR3 loop is CASSQLSVRTSGGKDTQYF. DNA of the CDR3: TGTGCCAGCAGCCAATTATCAGTGAGAACTAGCGGGGGGAAAGATACGCAGTATTTT.

The CDR3 sequence is CASSQDTATRGYTF. The CDR3 DNA sequence: TGTGCCAGCAGCCAAGACACGGCGACTAGGGGCTACACCTTC. The gene calls are TRBV4-2 and TRBJ1-2; D call uncertain. The V and J ends lost 0 bases and 8 bases respectively, with 13 bases between them. Looked up from germline, CDR1 is LGHNA and CDR2 is YNFKEQ. The CDR3 runs to 14 residues.

CDR3 coding DNA: TGTGCCAGCAGTGAGAGAGATAGCAATCAGCCCCAGCATTTT. This translates into CASSERDSNQPQHF. This chain connects TRBV6-1 to TRBJ1-5, with D unclear. V was cut by 3 bases and J by 0 bases, with 6 bases left in between. The CDR3 sequence is 14 residues long. CDR1 and CDR2 from the germline V gene are MNHNS and SASEGT.

The V call is TRBV25-1, the J call TRBJ1-5, with 9 bases fitting TRBD1. V trimming: 5 bases; J trimming: 2 bases; junction bases outside the gene matches: 4. CDR3 length equals 15 residues. Germline-derived CDR1 and CDR2 are MGHDK and SYGVNS. The CDR3 protein is CASSPGQGRNQPQHF. Here the CDR3 DNA reads TGTGCCAGCAGTCCGGGACAGGGACGCAATCAGCCCCAGCATTTT.